The clone carrying this T cell receptor beta chain appeared once. Trimming removed 0 bases from V and 4 bases from J, with 10 bases in between. CDR1 and CDR2 from the germline V gene are SGHRS and YFSETQ. This CDR3 has 14 amino acids. As handled by the study authors: Reference gene primer amplification yielded estimated nucleated cell counts. TCRdb's copy holds only in-frame clones and misses some; the assay was immunoSEQ multiplex PCR. V and J calls and clone size are as listed in that table; D and trimming were resolved from the DNA. The profile covers about 140,000 clones, with around 80% appearing a single time and approximately 15% taken by the ten largest. These data originate in a study of blood T cell repertoires in COVID-19. On the study more broadly: Collection of acute and convalescent COVID-19 samples took place in the United States, Italy and Spain. Sample material is recorded as cDNA or gDNA derived from T cells, B-cell-depleted T cells, or PBMCs.

This receptor was identified in a man aged 45-65 years with acute or convalescent COVID-19. The sequenced material came from peripheral blood. The chain recombines TRBV5-1 with TRBJ1-1; no firm D call. The chain's CDR3 is CASSLVWGATEAFF. The CDR3 DNA is TGCGCCAGCAGCTTGGTTTGGGGAGCCACTGAAGCTTTCTTT.